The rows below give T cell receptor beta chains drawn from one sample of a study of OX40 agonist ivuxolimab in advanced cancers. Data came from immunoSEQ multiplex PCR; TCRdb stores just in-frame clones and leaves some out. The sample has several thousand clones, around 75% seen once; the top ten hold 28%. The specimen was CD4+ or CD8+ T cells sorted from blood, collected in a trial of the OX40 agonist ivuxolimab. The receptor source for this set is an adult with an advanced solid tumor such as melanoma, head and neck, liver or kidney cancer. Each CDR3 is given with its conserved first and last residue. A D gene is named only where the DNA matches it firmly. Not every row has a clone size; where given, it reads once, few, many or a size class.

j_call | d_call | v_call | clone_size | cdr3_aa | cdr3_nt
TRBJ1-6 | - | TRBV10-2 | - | CASSDGGSSPLHF | TGCGCCAGCAGTGACGGGGGGAGTTCACCCCTCCACTTT
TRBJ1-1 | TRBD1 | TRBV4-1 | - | CASSHARQGVGEAFF | TGCGCCAGCAGCCATGCAAGACAGGGGGTAGGTGAAGCTTTCTTT
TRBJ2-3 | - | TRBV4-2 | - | CASSQDSSGHTDTQYF | TGTGCCAGCAGCCAAGATTCGTCTGGACATACAGATACGCAGTATTTT
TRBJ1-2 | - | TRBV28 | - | CASSFGVNYGYTF | TGTGCCAGCAGTTTCGGAGTTAACTATGGCTACACCTTC
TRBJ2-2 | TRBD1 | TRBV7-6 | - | CASSARGQENTGELFF | TGTGCCAGCAGTGCTCGAGGACAGGAGAACACCGGGGAGCTGTTTTTT
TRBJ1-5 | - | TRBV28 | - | CASSPSRVVRDQPQHF | TGTGCCAGCAGTCCCTCCAGGGTTGTGCGCGATCAGCCCCAGCATTTT
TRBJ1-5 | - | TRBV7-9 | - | CASSLGVNQPQHF | TGTGCCAGCAGCTTAGGAGTAAATCAGCCCCAGCATTTT
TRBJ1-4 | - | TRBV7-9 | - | CASREPVSGNEKLFF | TGTGCCAGCAGGGAACCGGTGTCAGGGAATGAAAAACTGTTTTTT
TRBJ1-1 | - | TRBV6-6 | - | CASSYLDSARRGAFF | TGTGCCAGCAGTTACCTCGATTCGGCCCGCCGAGGAGCTTTCTTT
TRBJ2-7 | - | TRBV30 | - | CAWSVRWGYEQYF | TGTGCCTGGAGTGTACGATGGGGCTACGAGCAGTACTTC
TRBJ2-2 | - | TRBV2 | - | CARRTPNTGELFF | TGTGCCAGAAGGACACCTAACACCGGGGAGCTGTTTTTT
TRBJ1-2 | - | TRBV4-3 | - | CASSQGTGAANYGYTF | TGCGCCAGCAGCCAGGGGACGGGGGCAGCTAACTATGGCTACACCTTC
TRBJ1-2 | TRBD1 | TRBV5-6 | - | CASSLPELTGGRGGYTF | TGTGCCAGCAGCTTGCCGGAGTTGACAGGGGGCCGGGGTGGCTACACCTTC
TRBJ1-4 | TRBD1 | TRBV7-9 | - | CASSFSRGQGALDEKLFF | TGTGCCAGCAGCTTCTCCAGGGGACAGGGGGCATTAGATGAAAAACTGTTTTTT
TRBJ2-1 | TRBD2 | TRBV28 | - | CASSFGTSGRAGNEQFF | TGTGCCAGCAGTTTCGGGACTAGCGGGAGGGCCGGCAATGAGCAGTTCTTC
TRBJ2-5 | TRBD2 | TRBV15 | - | CATSRDREGGRETQYF | TGTGCCACCAGCAGAGACCGGGAGGGCGGTCGGGAGACCCAGTACTTC
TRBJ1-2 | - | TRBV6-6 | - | CASSYEGRYGYTF | TGTGCCAGCAGTTACGAGGGGAGGTATGGCTACACCTTC
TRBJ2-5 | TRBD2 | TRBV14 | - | CASSQLAGGREETQYF | TGTGCCAGCAGCCAATTAGCGGGAGGGCGGGAAGAGACCCAGTACTTC
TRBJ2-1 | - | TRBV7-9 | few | CASSLGGVYNEQFF | TGTGCCAGCAGCTTAGGGGGGGTTTACAATGAGCAGTTCTTC
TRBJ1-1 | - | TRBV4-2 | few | CASSQRGGGYTEAFF | TGTGCCAGCAGCCAAAGGGGCGGGGGGTACACTGAAGCTTTCTTT
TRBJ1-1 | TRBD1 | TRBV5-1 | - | CASSTLGQGGTEAFF | TGCGCCAGCAGCACCCTGGGACAGGGAGGAACTGAAGCTTTCTTT
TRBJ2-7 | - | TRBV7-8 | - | CASSLETTGHTF | TGTGCCAGCAGCTTAGAAACCACGGGACACACTTTC
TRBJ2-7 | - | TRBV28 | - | CASSLGFYEQYF | TGTGCCAGCAGTTTGGGGTTCTACGAGCAGTACTTC
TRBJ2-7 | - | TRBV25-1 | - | CASSGAPLRSYEQYF | TGTGCCAGCAGTGGTGCCCCCCTAAGATCCTACGAGCAGTACTTC
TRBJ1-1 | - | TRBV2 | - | CASTRKGGPEAFF | TGTGCCAGCACCCGAAAGGGGGGACCCGAAGCTTTCTTT
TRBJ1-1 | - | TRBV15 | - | CATSSGGLRTEAFF | TGTGCCACCAGCAGTGGGGGACTGCGGACTGAAGCTTTCTTT
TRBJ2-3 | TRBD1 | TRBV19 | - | CASSGDRDRSTDTQYF | TGTGCCAGTAGTGGGGACCGGGACAGGAGCACAGATACGCAGTATTTT
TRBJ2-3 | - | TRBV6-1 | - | CASSERGEGASTDTQYF | TGTGCCAGCAGTGAAAGGGGGGAGGGGGCAAGCACAGATACGCAGTATTTT
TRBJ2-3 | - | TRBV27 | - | CASSSRTDTQYF | TGTGCCAGCAGTTCACGCACAGATACGCAGTATTTT
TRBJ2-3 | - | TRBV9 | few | CASSLGWGTDTQYF | TGTGCCAGCAGCCTAGGATGGGGCACAGATACGCAGTATTTT
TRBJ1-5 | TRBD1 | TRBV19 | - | CATRQGLSNQPQHF | TGTGCCACCCGACAGGGGCTTAGCAATCAGCCCCAGCATTTT
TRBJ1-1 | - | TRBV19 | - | CASSIGFHTEAFF | TGTGCCAGTAGTATAGGATTTCACACTGAAGCTTTCTTT
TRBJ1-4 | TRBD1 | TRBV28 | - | CASSSTRGDRAALDEKLFF | TGTGCCAGCAGTTCCACCCGGGGGGACAGGGCGGCCCTTGATGAAAAACTGTTTTTT
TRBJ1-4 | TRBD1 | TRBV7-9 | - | CASSPRFGTGSGSDEKLFF | TGTGCCAGCAGCCCCCGGTTCGGGACAGGGTCGGGATCGGATGAAAAACTGTTTTTT
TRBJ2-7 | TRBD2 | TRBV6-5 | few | CASRPGLVNEQYF | TGTGCCAGCAGACCGGGACTAGTGAATGAGCAGTACTTC
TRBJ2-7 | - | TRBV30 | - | CAWSPGRGRYEQYF | TGTGCCTGGAGTCCAGGGAGGGGGCGATACGAGCAGTACTTC
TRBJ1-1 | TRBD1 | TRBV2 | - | CASRDRLNTEAFF | TGTGCCAGCCGGGACAGATTGAACACTGAAGCTTTCTTT
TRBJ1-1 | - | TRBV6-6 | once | CASSPGVEAFF | TGTGCCAGCAGTCCAGGGGTTGAAGCTTTCTTT
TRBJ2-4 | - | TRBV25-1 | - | CASSPERGNIQYF | TGTGCCAGCAGCCCTGAAAGGGGTAACATTCAGTACTTC
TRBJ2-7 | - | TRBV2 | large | CASTEGDLLYEQYF | TGTGCCAGCACCGAAGGTGACTTACTCTACGAGCAGTACTTC
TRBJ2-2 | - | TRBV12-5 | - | CASVGRTNTGELFF | TGTGCTAGCGTAGGGAGGACGAACACCGGGGAGCTGTTTTTT
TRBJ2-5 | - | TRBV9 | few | CASSEGGTDETQYF | TGTGCCAGCAGCGAAGGAGGCACGGATGAGACCCAGTACTTC
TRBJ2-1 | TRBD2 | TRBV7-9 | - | CASSKAGLAGGYNEQFF | TGTGCCAGCAGCAAAGCGGGACTAGCGGGAGGGTACAATGAGCAGTTCTTC
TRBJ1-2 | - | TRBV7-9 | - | CASSSPGSANYGYTF | TGTGCCAGCAGCTCTCCAGGGAGTGCTAACTATGGCTACACCTTC
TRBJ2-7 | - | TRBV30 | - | CAWSVGQGPYEQYF | TGTGCCTGGAGTGTAGGGCAGGGCCCCTACGAGCAGTACTTC
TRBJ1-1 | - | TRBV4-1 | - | CASSQDRGTNTEAFF | TGCGCCAGCAGCCAAGATCGGGGCACTAACACTGAAGCTTTCTTT
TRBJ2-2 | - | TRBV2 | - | CASSAGSGGELFF | TGTGCCAGCAGTGCGGGGAGCGGCGGGGAGCTGTTTTTT
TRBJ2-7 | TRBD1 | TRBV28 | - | CASSSATGDDEQYF | TGTGCCAGCAGTTCCGCCACAGGGGACGACGAGCAGTACTTC
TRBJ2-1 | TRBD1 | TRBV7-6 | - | CASSLKGGTGITNEQFF | TGTGCCAGCAGCTTAAAGGGGGGGACAGGGATCACCAATGAGCAGTTCTTC
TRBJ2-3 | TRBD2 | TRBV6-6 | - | CASSRLAGGITDTQYF | TGTGCCAGCAGCCGACTAGCGGGGGGAATCACAGATACGCAGTATTTT
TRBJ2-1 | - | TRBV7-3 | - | CASSLGDNEQFF | TGTGCCAGCAGCTTAGGCGACAATGAGCAGTTCTTC